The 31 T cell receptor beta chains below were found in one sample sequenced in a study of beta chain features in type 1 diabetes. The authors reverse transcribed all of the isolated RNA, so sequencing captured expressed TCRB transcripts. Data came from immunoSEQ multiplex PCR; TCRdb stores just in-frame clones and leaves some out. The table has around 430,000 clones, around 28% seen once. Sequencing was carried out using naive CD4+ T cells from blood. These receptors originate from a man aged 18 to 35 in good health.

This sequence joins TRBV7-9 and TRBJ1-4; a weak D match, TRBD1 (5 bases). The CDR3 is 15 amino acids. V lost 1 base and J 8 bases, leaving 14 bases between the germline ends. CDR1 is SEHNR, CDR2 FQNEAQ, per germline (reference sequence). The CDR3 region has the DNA TGTGCCAGCAGCTTAGGCCGGGACCCCAGAGAAAAACTGTTTTTT. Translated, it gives CASSLGRDPREKLFF. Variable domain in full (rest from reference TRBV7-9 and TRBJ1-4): DTGVSQNPRHKITKRGQNVTFRCDPISEHNRLYWYRQTLGQGPEFLTYFQNEAQLEKSRLLSDRFSAERPKGSFSTLEIQRTEQGDSAMYLCASSLGRDPREKLFFGSGTQLSVL.

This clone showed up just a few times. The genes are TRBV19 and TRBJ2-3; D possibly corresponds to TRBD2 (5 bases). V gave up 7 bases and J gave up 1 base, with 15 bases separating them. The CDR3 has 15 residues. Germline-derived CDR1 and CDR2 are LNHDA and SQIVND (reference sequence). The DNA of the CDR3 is TGTGCCAGTACCCCTCGGGGAGTTGGCACAGATACGCAGTATTTT. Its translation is CASTPRGVGTDTQYF.

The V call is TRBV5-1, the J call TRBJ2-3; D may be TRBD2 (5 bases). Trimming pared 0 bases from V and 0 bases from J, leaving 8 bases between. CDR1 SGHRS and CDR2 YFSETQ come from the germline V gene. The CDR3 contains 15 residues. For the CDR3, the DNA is TGCGCCAGCAGCTTGGAGGAGCGGAGCACAGATACGCAGTATTTT. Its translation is CASSLEERSTDTQYF.

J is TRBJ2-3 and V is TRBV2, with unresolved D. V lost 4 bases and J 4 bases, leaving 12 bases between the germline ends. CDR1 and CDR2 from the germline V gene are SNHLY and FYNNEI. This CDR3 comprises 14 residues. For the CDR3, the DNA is TGTGCCAGCAGTGTTGAAAGCTACGCAGATACGCAGTATTTT. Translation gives CASSVESYADTQYF.

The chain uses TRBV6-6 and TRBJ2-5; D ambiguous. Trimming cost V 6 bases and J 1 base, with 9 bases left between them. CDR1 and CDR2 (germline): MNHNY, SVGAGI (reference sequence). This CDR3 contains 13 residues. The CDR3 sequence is CASRVSGQETQYF. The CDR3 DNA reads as TGTGCCAGCAGGGTGTCGGGCCAAGAGACCCAGTACTTC.

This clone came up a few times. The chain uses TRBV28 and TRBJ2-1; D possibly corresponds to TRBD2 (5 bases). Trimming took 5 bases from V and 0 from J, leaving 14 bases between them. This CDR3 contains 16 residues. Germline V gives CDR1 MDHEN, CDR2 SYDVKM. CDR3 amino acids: CASSPRTGSSYNEQFF. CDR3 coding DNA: TGTGCCAGCAGTCCCCGGACGGGGAGCTCCTACAATGAGCAGTTCTTC.

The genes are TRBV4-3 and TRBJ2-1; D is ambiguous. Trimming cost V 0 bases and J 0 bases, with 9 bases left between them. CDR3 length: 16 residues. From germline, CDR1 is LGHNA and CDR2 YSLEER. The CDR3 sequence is CASSQDPRSSYNEQFF. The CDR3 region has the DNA TGCGCCAGCAGCCAAGATCCCCGGAGCTCCTACAATGAGCAGTTCTTC.

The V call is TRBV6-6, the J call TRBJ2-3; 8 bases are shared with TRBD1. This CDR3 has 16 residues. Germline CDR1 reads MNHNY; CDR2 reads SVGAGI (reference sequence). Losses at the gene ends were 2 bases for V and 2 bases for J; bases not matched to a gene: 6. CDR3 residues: CASSYGAGGLTDTQYF. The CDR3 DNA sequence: TGTGCCAGCAGTTACGGGGCAGGGGGCCTCACAGATACGCAGTATTTT.

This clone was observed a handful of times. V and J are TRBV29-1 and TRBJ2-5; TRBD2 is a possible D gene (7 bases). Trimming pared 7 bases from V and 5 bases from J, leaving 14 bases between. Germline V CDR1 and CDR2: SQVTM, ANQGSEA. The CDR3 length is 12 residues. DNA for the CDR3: TGCAGCGCCGGGGGCGGGAGTGAGACCCAGTACTTC. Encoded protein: CSAGGGSETQYF.

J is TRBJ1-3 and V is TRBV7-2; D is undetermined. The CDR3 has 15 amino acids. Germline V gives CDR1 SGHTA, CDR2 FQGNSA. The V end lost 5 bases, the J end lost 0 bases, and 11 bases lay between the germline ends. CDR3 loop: CASSLEVASGNTIYF. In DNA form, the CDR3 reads TGTGCCAGCAGCCTAGAGGTGGCCTCTGGAAACACCATATATTTT.

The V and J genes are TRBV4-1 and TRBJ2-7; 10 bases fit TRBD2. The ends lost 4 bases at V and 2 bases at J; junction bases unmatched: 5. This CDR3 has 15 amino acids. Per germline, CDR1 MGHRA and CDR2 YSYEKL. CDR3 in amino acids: CASSLRTSGAYEQYF. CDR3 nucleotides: TGCGCCAGCAGCCTACGGACTAGCGGCGCCTACGAGCAGTACTTC.

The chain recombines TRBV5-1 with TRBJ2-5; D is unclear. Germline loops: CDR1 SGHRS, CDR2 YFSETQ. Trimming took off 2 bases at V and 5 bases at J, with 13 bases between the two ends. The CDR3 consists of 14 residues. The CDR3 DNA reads TGCGCCAGCAGCTTATTAGGTCCCCAGGAGACCCAGTACTTC. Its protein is CASSLLGPQETQYF.

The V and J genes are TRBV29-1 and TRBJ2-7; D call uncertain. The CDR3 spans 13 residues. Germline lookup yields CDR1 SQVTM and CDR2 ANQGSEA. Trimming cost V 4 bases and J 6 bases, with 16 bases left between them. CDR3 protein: CSVAPLKGGEQYF. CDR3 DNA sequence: TGCAGCGTTGCCCCCCTGAAGGGCGGCGAGCAGTACTTC.

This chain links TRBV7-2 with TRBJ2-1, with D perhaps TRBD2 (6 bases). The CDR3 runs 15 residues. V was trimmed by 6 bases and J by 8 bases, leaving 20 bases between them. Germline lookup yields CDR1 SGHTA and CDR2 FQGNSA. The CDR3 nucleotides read TGTGCCAGCAGTTTTCAGACTAGTGGGGTCCATGAGCAGTTCTTC. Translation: CASSFQTSGVHEQFF.

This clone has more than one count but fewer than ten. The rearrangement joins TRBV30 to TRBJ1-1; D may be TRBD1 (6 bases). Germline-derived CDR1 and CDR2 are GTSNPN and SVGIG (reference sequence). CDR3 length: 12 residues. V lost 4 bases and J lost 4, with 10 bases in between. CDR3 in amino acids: CAWIQGFTEAFF. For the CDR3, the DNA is TGTGCCTGGATACAGGGATTCACTGAAGCTTTCTTT.

This CDR3 reads CASGLGETQYF. Here the CDR3 DNA reads TGTGCTAGTGGTTTGGGTGAGACCCAGTACTTC. The chain combines TRBV12-5 with TRBJ2-5; D is undetermined. Trimming shortened V by 1 base and J by 5 bases, and 2 bases separated the two germline ends. CDR3 length equals 11 residues. Per germline, CDR1 LGHNT and CDR2 FRNRAP.

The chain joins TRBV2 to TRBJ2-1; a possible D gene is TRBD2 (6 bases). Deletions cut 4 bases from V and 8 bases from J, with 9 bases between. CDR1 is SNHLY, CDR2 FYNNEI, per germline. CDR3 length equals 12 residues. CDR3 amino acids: CASSGDFHEQFF. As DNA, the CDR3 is TGTGCCAGCAGTGGGGACTTCCATGAGCAGTTCTTC.

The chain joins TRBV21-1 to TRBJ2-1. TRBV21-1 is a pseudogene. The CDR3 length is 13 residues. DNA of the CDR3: TGTGCCAGCAGTGTAGACGGTAACAATGAGCAGTTCTTC. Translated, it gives CASSVDGNNEQFF.

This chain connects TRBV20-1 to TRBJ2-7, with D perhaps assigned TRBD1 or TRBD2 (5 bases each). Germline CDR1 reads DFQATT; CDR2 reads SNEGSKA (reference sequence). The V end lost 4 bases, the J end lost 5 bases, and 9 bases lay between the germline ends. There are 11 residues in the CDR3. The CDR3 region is CSAISGHEQYF. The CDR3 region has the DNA TGCAGTGCTATTTCGGGGCACGAGCAGTACTTC.

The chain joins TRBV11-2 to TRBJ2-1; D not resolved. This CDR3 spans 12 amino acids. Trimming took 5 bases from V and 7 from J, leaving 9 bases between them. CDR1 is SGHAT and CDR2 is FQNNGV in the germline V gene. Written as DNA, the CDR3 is TGTGCCAGCAGCCCGACGTGGAATGAGCAGTTCTTC. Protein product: CASSPTWNEQFF.

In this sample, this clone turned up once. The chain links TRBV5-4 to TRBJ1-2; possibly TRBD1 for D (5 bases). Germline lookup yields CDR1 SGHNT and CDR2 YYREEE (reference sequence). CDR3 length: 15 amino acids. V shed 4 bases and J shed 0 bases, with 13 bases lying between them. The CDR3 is CASSPDTRTNYGYTF. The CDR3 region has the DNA TGTGCCAGCAGCCCGGACACCCGAACTAACTATGGCTACACCTTC.

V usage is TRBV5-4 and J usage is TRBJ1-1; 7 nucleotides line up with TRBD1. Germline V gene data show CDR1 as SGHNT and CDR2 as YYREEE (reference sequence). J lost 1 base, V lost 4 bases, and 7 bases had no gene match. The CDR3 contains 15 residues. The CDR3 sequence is CASSAYRGGNTEAFF. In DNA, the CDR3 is TGTGCCAGCAGCGCGTACAGGGGAGGGAACACTGAAGCTTTCTTT. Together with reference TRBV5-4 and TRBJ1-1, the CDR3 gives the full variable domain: ETGVTQSPTHLIKTRGQQVTLRCSSQSGHNTVSWYQQALGQGPQFIFQYYREEENGRGNFPPRFSGLQFPNYSSELNVNALELDDSALYLCASSAYRGGNTEAFFGQGTRLTVV.

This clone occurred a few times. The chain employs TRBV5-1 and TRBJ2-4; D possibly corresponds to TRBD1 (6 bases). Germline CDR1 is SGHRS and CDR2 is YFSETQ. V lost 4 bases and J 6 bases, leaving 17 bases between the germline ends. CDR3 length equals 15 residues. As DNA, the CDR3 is TGCGCCAGCAGCCCGAACGTCCAGGGGTCAAACATTCAGTACTTC. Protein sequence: CASSPNVQGSNIQYF.

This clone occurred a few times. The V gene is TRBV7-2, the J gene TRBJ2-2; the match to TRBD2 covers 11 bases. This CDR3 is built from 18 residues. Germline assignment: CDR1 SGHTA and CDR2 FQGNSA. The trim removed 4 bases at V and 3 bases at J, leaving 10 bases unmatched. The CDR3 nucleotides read TGTGCCAGCAGCTCCTACGGACTAGCGGGTAGCTACACCGGGGAGCTGTTTTTT. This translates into CASSSYGLAGSYTGELFF.

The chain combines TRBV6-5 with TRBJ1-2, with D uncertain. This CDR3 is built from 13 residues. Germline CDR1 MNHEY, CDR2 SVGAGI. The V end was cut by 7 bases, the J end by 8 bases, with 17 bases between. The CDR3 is CASTNGRFGGYTF. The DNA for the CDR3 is TGTGCCAGCACCAACGGACGCTTCGGAGGCTACACCTTC.

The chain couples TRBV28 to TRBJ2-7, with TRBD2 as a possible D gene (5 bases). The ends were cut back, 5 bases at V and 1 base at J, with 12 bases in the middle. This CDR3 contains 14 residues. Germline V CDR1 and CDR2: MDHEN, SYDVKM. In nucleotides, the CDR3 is TGTGCCAGCAGTCAGCTACGGGGTTCCTACGAGCAGTACTTC. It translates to CASSQLRGSYEQYF.

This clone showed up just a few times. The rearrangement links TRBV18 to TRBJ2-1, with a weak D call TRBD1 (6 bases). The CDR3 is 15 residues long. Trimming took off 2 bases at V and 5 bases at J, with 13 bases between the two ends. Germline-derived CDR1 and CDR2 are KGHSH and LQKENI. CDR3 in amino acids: CASSPKRTVDNEQFF. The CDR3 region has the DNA TGTGCCAGCTCACCAAAAAGGACAGTTGACAATGAGCAGTTCTTC.

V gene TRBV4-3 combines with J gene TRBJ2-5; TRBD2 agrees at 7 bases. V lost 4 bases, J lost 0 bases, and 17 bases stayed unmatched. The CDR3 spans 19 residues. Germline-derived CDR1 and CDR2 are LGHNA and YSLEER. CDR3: CASSRRAGFGRLDQETQYF. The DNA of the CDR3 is TGCGCCAGCAGCCGCAGAGCCGGATTCGGGAGGCTCGACCAAGAGACCCAGTACTTC.

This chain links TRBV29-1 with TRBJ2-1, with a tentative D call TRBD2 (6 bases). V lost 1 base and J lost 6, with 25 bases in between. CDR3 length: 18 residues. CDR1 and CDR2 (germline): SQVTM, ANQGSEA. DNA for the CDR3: TGCAGCGTTGAAGTGGTAGCAGCGGGCGCATTAAGGGGCAATGAGCAGTTCTTC. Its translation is CSVEVVAAGALRGNEQFF.

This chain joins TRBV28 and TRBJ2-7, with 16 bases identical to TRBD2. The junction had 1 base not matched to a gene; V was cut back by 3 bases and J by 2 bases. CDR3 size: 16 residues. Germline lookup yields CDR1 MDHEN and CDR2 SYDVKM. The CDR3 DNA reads TGTGCCAGCAGTTTGGGGACTAGCGGGAGGGCCTACGAGCAGTACTTC. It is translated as CASSLGTSGRAYEQYF.

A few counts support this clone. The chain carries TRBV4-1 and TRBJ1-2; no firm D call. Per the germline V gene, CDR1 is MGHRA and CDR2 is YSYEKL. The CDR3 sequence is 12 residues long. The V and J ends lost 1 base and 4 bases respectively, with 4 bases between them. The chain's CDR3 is CASSQGVYGYTF. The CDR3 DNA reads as TGCGCCAGCAGCCAAGGGGTCTATGGCTACACCTTC.